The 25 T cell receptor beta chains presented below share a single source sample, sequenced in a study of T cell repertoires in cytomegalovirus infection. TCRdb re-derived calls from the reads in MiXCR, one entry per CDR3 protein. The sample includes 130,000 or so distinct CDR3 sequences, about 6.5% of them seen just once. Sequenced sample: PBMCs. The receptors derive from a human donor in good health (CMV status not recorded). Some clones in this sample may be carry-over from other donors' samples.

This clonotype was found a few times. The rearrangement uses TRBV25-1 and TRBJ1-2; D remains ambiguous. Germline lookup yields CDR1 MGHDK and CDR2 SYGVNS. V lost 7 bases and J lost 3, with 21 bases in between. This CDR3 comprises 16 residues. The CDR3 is CASKPIWAGDYYGYTF. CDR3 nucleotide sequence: TGTGCCAGCAAACCAATTTGGGCAGGCGACTACTATGGCTACACCTTC.

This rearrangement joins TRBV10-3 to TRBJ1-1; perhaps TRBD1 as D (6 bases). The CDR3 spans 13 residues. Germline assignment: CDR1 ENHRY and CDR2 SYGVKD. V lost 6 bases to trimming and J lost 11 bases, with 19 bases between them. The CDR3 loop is CAIRPLKQGKAFF. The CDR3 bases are TGTGCCATCAGGCCACTAAAGCAGGGGAAGGCTTTCTTT.

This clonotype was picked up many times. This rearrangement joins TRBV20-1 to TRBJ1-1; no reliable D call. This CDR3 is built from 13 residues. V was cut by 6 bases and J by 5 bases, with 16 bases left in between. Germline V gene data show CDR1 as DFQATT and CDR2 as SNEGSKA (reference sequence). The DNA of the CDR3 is TGCAGTGCCGGGTCCCGTCGGTGGACTGAAGCTTTCTTT. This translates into CSAGSRRWTEAFF.

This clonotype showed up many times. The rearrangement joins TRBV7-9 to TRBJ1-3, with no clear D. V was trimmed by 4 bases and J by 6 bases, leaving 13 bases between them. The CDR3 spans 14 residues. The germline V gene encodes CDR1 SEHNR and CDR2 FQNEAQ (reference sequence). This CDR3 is CASSSEEQQNTIYF. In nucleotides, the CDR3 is TGTGCCAGCAGCTCAGAGGAACAGCAAAACACCATATATTTT.

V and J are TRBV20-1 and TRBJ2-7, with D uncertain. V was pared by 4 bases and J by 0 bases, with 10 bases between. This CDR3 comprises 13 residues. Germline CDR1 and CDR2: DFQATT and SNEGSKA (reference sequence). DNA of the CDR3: TGCAGTGCTATCCCTCCGGTCTCCTACGAGCAGTACTTC. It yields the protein CSAIPPVSYEQYF.

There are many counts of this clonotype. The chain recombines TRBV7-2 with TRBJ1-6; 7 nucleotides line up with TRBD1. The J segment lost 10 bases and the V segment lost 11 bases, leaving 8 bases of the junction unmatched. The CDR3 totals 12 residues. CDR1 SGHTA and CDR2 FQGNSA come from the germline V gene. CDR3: CAGGTAASPLHF. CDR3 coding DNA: TGTGCCGGAGGGACAGCAGCCTCACCCCTCCACTTT.

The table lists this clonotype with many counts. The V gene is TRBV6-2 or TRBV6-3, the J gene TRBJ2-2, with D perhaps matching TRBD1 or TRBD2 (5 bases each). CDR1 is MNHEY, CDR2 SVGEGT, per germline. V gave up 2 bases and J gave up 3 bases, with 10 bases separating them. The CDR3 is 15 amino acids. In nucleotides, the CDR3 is TGTGCCAGCAGTTACGGGGGAACACACACCGGGGAGCTGTTTTTT. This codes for CASSYGGTHTGELFF.

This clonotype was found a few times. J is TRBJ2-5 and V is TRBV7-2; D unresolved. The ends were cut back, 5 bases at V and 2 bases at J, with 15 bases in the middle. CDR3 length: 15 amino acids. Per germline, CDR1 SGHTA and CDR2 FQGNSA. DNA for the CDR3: TGTGCCAGCAGCCCACAAGGGCTCTTACAAGAGACCCAGTACTTC. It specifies CASSPQGLLQETQYF.

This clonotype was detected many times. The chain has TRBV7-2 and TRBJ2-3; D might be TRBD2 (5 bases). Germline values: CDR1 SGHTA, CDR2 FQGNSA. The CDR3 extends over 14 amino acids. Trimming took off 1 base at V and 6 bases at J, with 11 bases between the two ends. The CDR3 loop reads CASSLGGGVDTQYF. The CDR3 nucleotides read TGTGCCAGCAGCTTAGGTGGAGGAGTGGATACGCAGTATTTT. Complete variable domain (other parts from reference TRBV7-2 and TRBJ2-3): GAGVSQSPSNKVTEKGKDVELRCDPISGHTALYWYRQSLGQGLEFLIYFQGNSAPDKSGLPSDRFSAERTGGSVSTLTIQRTQQEDSAVYLCASSLGGGVDTQYFGPGTRLTVL.

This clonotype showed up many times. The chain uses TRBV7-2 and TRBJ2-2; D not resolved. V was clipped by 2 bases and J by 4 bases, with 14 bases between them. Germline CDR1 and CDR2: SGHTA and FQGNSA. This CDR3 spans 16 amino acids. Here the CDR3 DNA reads TGTGCCAGCAGCTTATCCCTCGCGGTTGGCACCGGGGAGCTGTTTTTT. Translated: CASSLSLAVGTGELFF. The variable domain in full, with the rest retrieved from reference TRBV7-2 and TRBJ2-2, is GAGVSQSPSNKVTEKGKDVELRCDPISGHTALYWYRQSLGQGLEFLIYFQGNSAPDKSGLPSDRFSAERTGGSVSTLTIQRTQQEDSAVYLCASSLSLAVGTGELFFGEGSRLTVL.

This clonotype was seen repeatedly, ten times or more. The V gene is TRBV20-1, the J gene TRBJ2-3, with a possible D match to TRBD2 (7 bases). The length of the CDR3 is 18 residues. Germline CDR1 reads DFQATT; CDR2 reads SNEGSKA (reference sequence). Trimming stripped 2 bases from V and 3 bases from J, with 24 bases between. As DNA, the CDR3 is TGCAGTGCTAGAAGGCCCCTAGGGGCGGGGGCTGGGACAGATACGCAGTATTTT. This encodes CSARRPLGAGAGTDTQYF.

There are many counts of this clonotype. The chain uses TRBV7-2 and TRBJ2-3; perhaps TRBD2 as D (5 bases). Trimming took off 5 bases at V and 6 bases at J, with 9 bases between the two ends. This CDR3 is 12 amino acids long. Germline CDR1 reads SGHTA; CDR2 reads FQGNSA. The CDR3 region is CASSRTGDTQYF. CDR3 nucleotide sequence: TGTGCCAGCAGCCGTACGGGGGATACGCAGTATTTT.

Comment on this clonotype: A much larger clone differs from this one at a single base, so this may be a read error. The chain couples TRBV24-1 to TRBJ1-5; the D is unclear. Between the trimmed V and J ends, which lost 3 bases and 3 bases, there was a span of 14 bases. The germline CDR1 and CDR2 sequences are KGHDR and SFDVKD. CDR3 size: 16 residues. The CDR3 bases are TGTGCCACCAGTGATGTATCAGGTCCCCTCAATCAGCCCCAGCATTTT. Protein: CATSDVSGPLNQPQHF.

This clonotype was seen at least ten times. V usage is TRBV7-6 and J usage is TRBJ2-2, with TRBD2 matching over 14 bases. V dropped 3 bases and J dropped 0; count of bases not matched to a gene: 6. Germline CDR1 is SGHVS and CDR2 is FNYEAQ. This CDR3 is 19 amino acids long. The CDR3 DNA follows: TGTGCCAGCAGCTTGGCCGGGACTAGCGGGGGTCCGAACACCGGGGAGCTGTTTTTT. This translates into CASSLAGTSGGPNTGELFF.

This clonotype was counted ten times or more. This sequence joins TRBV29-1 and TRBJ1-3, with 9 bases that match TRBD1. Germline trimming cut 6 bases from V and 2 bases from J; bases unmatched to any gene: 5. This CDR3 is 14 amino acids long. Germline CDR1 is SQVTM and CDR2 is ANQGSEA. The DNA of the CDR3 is TGCAGCGTCAAGAGGACAGGGGCTGGAAACACCATATATTTT. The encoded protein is CSVKRTGAGNTIYF.

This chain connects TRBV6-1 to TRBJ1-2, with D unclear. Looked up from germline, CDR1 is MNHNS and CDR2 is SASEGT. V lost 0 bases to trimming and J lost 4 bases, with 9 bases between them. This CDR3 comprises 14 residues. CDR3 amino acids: CASSEASRIYGYTF. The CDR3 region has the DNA TGTGCCAGCAGTGAAGCAAGCAGAATCTATGGCTACACCTTC.

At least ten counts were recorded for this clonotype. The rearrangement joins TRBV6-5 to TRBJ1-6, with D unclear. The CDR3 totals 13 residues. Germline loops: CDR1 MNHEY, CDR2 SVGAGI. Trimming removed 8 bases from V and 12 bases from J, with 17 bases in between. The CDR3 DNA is TGTGCCAGCGGTTGGTCGGCTGAGGGACCCCTCCACTTT. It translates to CASGWSAEGPLHF.

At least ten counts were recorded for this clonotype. The CDR3 DNA reads as TGCGCCAGCAGTCTGGGACATATGAACACTGAAGCTTTCTTT. Encoded protein: CASSLGHMNTEAFF. The rearrangement links TRBV23-1 to TRBJ1-1, with D possibly TRBD1 on 6 matching bases. TRBV23-1 is identified as an open reading frame with a role that is uncertain. This CDR3 is built from 14 residues. V lost 4 bases to trimming and J lost 0 bases, with 9 bases between them.

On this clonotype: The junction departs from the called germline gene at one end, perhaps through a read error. CDR3 DNA: TGTACCAGCAGCTTAACCGATAATAGCGGCCGACGGGATACGCAGTATTTT. As protein: CTSSLTDNSGRRDTQYF. The J gene is TRBJ2-3, the V gene TRBV7-3; maybe TRBD2 (6 bases). The CDR3 extends over 17 amino acids. The germline gives CDR1 SGHTA, CDR2 FQGTGA. Based on the CDR3 plus reference TRBV7-3 and TRBJ2-3, the full variable domain is GAGVSQTPSNKVTEKGKYVELRCDPISGHTALYWYRQSLGQGPEFLIYFQGTGAADDSGLPNDRFFAVRPEGSVSTLKIQRTERGDSAVYLCTSSLTDNSGRRDTQYFGPGTRLTVL.

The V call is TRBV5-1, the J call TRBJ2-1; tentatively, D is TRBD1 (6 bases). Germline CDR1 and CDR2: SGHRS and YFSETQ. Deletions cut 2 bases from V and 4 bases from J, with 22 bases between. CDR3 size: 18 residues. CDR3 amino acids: CASSFSRSGTPIYNEQFF. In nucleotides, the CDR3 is TGCGCCAGCAGCTTCTCACGTTCCGGGACACCCATTTACAATGAGCAGTTCTTC.

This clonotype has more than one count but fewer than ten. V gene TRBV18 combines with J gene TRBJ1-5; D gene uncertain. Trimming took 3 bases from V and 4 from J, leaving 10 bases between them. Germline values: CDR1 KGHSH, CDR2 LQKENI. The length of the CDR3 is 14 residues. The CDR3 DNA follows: TGTGCCAGCTCACCGGGGTGGGAGAATCAGCCCCAGCATTTT. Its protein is CASSPGWENQPQHF.

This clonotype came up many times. CDR3 residues: CSARSGQGAYEQYF. The CDR3 coding sequence is TGCAGTGCTAGATCGGGACAGGGGGCCTACGAGCAGTACTTC. This chain joins TRBV20-1 and TRBJ2-7, with 11 bases fitting TRBD1. The J segment lost 2 bases and the V segment lost 2 bases, leaving 2 bases of the junction unmatched. Looked up from germline, CDR1 is DFQATT and CDR2 is SNEGSKA (reference sequence). This CDR3 spans 14 amino acids.

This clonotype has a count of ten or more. CDR3 sequence reads: CASSIAGGADNEQFF. In DNA, the CDR3 is TGTGCCAGTAGTATTGCAGGGGGCGCCGATAATGAGCAGTTCTTC. V and J are TRBV19 and TRBJ2-1, with 8 bases lining up with TRBD1. This CDR3 has 15 residues. Trimming removed 3 bases from V and 7 bases from J; junction bases left unmatched: 8. Germline V gives CDR1 LNHDA, CDR2 SQIVND (reference sequence).

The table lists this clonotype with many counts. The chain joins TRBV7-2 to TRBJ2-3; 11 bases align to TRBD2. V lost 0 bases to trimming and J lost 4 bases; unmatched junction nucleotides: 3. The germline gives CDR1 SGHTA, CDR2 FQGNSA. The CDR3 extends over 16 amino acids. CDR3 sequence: CASSLALAGGADTQYF. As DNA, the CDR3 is TGTGCCAGCAGCTTAGCCCTAGCGGGGGGTGCAGATACGCAGTATTTT.

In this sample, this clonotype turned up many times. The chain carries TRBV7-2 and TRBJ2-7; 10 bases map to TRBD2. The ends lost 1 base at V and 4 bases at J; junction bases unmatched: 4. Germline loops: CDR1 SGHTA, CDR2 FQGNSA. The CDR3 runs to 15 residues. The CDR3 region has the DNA TGTGCCAGCAGCTTAGAGACTAGCGGGTTTTACGAGCAGTACTTC. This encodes CASSLETSGFYEQYF.